This T cell receptor beta chain derives from a study of shared clonotypes between healthy human individuals. The method was immunoSEQ multiplex PCR; TCRdb's version includes in-frame clones alone and lacks a portion of them. Of approximately 500,000 clones listed, 79% are singletons. Between the trimmed V and J ends, which lost 6 bases and 7 bases, there was a span of 12 bases. The CDR3 is 13 residues long. From germline, CDR1 is MNHEY and CDR2 SVGAGI. The receptor was derived from a woman in her thirties or forties in good health. Some clones in this sample may be carry-over from other donors' samples. The specimen was PBMCs. This chain connects TRBV6-5 to TRBJ2-2; no clear D. CDR3 region: CASRKRRVGELFF. Written as DNA, the CDR3 is TGTGCCAGCAGAAAACGGAGAGTCGGGGAGCTGTTTTTT.